This T cell receptor beta chain is from a study of shared clonotypes between healthy human individuals. Study in general: The cohort had two women and a few men, ages 18 to 49. Plates per donor: three CD4 naive, three CD4 memory, two CD8 naive, one CD8 memory.

Measured with immunoSEQ multiplex PCR; TCRdb has only the in-frame clones, and not every one. The repertoire has nearly 1,000,000 clones, over 75% of them found once; the top ten carry about 1.5%. Turning to this clone: Its antigen is unidentified.

Study-level findings and limits: The small donor group covered limited genetic and exposure diversity. An effect of sequencing depth on clonotype sharing among donors was expected.

Trimming took 1 base from V and 5 from J; bases not matched to a gene: 3. This CDR3 spans 14 amino acids. Germline lookup yields CDR1 SGHTA and CDR2 FQGNSA. This receptor was obtained from a man between 18 and 35 years old in good health. Sequences were obtained from memory CD4+ T cells sorted from blood. The subset was: CD45RA-negative fraction. V gene TRBV7-2 combines with J gene TRBJ2-5, with 8 bases matching TRBD2. CDR3 sequence (DNA): TGTGCCAGCAGCTTAGGCGGGAGGTTTGAGACCCAGTACTTC. This translates into CASSLGGRFETQYF.